Below, one TCR beta chain is given with its context. Under the authors' procedure: From reference gene primer amplification, estimates of nucleated cell counts were derived. Assay used: immunoSEQ multiplex PCR; TCRdb lists only in-frame clones, some missing. The D gene and trimming were derived from the DNA, and the V and J assignments and clone size from that table. This table has roughly 300,000 clones, roughly 85% appearing once. This sample is part of a study of blood T cell repertoires in COVID-19. Study as a whole: Samples of COVID-19 (acute and convalescent) were obtained from the United States, Italy and Spain. Nucleic acid was either cDNA or gDNA, and it came from T cells, B-cell-depleted T cells, or PBMCs.

This sequence originates from a human donor in a cohort sampled during active COVID-19. The sequencing input was peripheral blood.

DNA of the CDR3: TGTGCCAGCAGTGCGGGGGGGGGCACCGGGGAGCTGTTTTTT. Residues: CASSAGGGTGELFF. V and J are TRBV6-4 and TRBJ2-2; 8 bases line up with TRBD2. V gave up 4 bases and J gave up 4 bases; unmatched junction bases: 2. CDR1 is MRHNA, CDR2 SNTAGT, per germline. There are 14 residues in the CDR3.